The next 17 T cell receptor beta chains were all read from a single sample in a study of T cells in Graves' hyperthyroidism and ophthalmopathy. From RNA transcripts, TCR beta CDR3 regions were amplified. An initial round of RT-PCR targeting the TCR CDR3 relied on the HTBI primer set. TCRdb re-called the multiplex PCR reads with MiXCR, one entry per CDR3 protein. The table records over 400,000 distinct CDR3 sequences, approximately 23% of them present only once. Sequencing input: blood. The receptors shown here come from a woman aged 70-85 years with Graves' ophthalmopathy.

This clonotype has a count of ten or more. V is TRBV12-3 or TRBV12-4 and J is TRBJ2-2, with 8 bases that match TRBD1. Unmatched junction bases numbered 3, after V lost 6 bases and J lost 6 bases. This CDR3 has 13 amino acids. The CDR3 DNA follows: TGTGCCAGCAGCTTACAGGGGGCCGGGGAGCTGTTTTTT. The encoded protein is CASSLQGAGELFF.

V and J are TRBV19 and TRBJ2-1; 7 nucleotides agree with TRBD1. Per the germline V gene, CDR1 is LNHDA and CDR2 is SQIVND (reference sequence). The CDR3 sequence is 16 residues long. Trimming cost V 4 bases and J 1 base; bases outside gene matches: 7. CDR3 loop: CASSRQQGMSYNEQFF. CDR3 bases: TGTGCCAGTAGTAGGCAACAGGGGATGTCCTACAATGAGCAGTTCTTC.

This clonotype was seen more than once but under ten times. The chain joins TRBV7-3 to TRBJ2-3; TRBD1 aligns across 8 bases. The CDR3 consists of 15 residues. Germline V gene data show CDR1 as SGHTA and CDR2 as FQGTGA. V trimming: 4 bases; J trimming: 5 bases; junction bases outside the gene matches: 8. The CDR3 bases are TGTGCCAGCAGCTCCGGACAGGGTGTCGTAGATACGCAGTATTTT. As protein: CASSSGQGVVDTQYF. The whole variable domain, remainder taken from reference TRBV7-3 and TRBJ2-3, is GAGVSQTPSNKVTEKGKYVELRCDPISGHTALYWYRQSLGQGPEFLIYFQGTGAADDSGLPNDRFFAVRPEGSVSTLKIQRTERGDSAVYLCASSSGQGVVDTQYFGPGTRLTVL.

With regard to this clonotype: A junction end diverges from the germline sequence, so it may reflect a read error. This chain connects TRBV24-1 to TRBJ2-7, with unresolved D. The CDR3 contains 14 residues. CDR1 KGHDR and CDR2 SFDVKD come from the germline V gene. CDR3 amino acids: CATSDSRSLYKQYF. The CDR3 coding sequence is TGTGCCACCAGTGATTCACGGTCCCTCTACAAGCAGTACTTC.

The chain recombines TRBV5-8 with TRBJ2-7; 7 positions match TRBD1. Unmatched junction bases numbered 15, after V lost 5 bases and J lost 4 bases. Germline lookup yields CDR1 SGHTS and CDR2 YDEGEE. The CDR3 runs to 16 residues. DNA for the CDR3: TGTGCCAGCAGTCCAAGTACAGGGGTCCGTGCTTACGAGCAGTACTTC. Translation gives CASSPSTGVRAYEQYF. Full variable domain (outside the CDR3, taken from reference TRBV5-8 and TRBJ2-7): EAGVTQSPTHLIKTRGQQATLRCSPISGHTSVYWYQQALGLGLQFLLWYDEGEERNRGNFPPRFSGRQFPNYSSELNVNALELEDSALYLCASSPSTGVRAYEQYFGPGTRLTVT.

This sequence joins TRBV20-1 and TRBJ1-5, with D possibly TRBD1 on 5 matching bases. V was clipped by 6 bases and J by 0 bases, with 15 bases between them. The CDR3 extends over 15 amino acids. Germline lookup yields CDR1 DFQATT and CDR2 SNEGSKA (reference sequence). The CDR3 region has the DNA TGCAGTGCCTGGGGGGGGGGGACTAGCAATCAGCCCCAGCATTTT. Translation gives CSAWGGGTSNQPQHF.

The table lists this clonotype with a few counts. The V gene is TRBV19, the J gene TRBJ1-5, with a tentative D call TRBD1 (6 bases). Germline V gives CDR1 LNHDA, CDR2 SQIVND (reference sequence). The CDR3 sequence is 15 residues long. Deletions cut 6 bases from V and 6 bases from J, with 18 bases between. The CDR3 region has the DNA TGTGCCAGTAGCCAAGGGGGGGGTTCCGTTCAGCCCCAGCATTTT. Protein sequence: CASSQGGGSVQPQHF.

This clonotype was detected only a few times. The J gene is TRBJ1-1, the V gene TRBV10-3, with D possibly TRBD1 on 6 matching bases. From germline, CDR1 is ENHRY and CDR2 SYGVKD. Trimming cost V 0 bases and J 8 bases, with 7 bases left between them. This CDR3 contains 12 residues. For the CDR3, the DNA is TGTGCCATCAGTGAGTCGACAGGAGAAGCTTTCTTT. Its translation is CAISESTGEAFF.

This clonotype was counted many times. This chain uses TRBV5-1 with TRBJ2-1, with D unresolved. The CDR3 contains 12 residues. V was pared by 4 bases and J by 7 bases, with 9 bases between. Per the germline V gene, CDR1 is SGHRS and CDR2 is YFSETQ. The CDR3 spells CASSAPGNEQFF. The CDR3 DNA is TGCGCCAGCAGCGCCCCTGGGAATGAGCAGTTCTTC.

The chain couples TRBV20-1 to TRBJ2-2, with D perhaps TRBD2 (6 bases). The CDR3 contains 15 residues. V was trimmed by 1 base and J by 6 bases, leaving 15 bases between them. The V gene's germline CDR1 is DFQATT and CDR2 SNEGSKA (reference sequence). As DNA, the CDR3 is TGCAGTGCTAGAGGGGGGACTTTTTTGTCCGGGGAGCTGTTTTTT. Translating it yields CSARGGTFLSGELFF.

CDR3 sequence reads: CASSPVPTRQFF. As DNA, the CDR3 is TGTGCCAGCTCACCGGTACCGACTCGGCAGTTCTTC. V is TRBV18 and J is TRBJ2-1; D call uncertain. CDR3 size: 12 residues. The germline V and J ends were trimmed by 3 bases and 12 bases, with 12 bases remaining between them. Germline lookup yields CDR1 KGHSH and CDR2 LQKENI.

In this sample, this clonotype turned up a few times. The chain carries TRBV6-1 and TRBJ1-4; 7 nucleotides agree with TRBD1. With V trimmed by 5 bases and J by 0 bases, 6 bases remained unmatched. The germline V gene encodes CDR1 MNHNS and CDR2 SASEGT. The CDR3 runs to 16 residues. This CDR3 is CASSKPTGPTNEKLFF. As DNA, the CDR3 is TGTGCCAGCAGTAAACCGACAGGGCCAACTAATGAAAAACTGTTTTTT.

This clonotype has only one observation. The rearrangement uses TRBV5-1 and TRBJ2-3; 7 nucleotides line up with TRBD1. The CDR3 is made up of 16 amino acids. From germline, CDR1 is SGHRS and CDR2 YFSETQ. The V segment lost 0 bases and the J segment 1 base; nucleotides outside the gene matches: 5. The DNA of the CDR3 is TGCGCCAGCAGCTTGGCCCGGACAGGCCGCACAGATACGCAGTATTTT. This sequence encodes CASSLARTGRTDTQYF.

This chain connects TRBV4-1 to TRBJ2-2; TRBD2 matches at 7 bases. This CDR3 contains 15 residues. In germline, CDR1 is MGHRA, CDR2 YSYEKL. After removal of 3 bases from V and 3 bases from J, the junction contained 4 bases not matched to a gene. In nucleotides, the CDR3 is TGCGCCAGCAGCCAGATAGCGGGTTACACCGGGGAGCTGTTTTTT. Protein product: CASSQIAGYTGELFF.

The table lists this clonotype with many counts. The CDR3 sequence: CASRVTGDYGYTF. For the CDR3, the DNA is TGTGCCAGCAGAGTGACAGGGGACTATGGCTACACCTTC. The chain recombines TRBV6-1 with TRBJ1-2; 8 nucleotides align to TRBD1. CDR1 and CDR2 (germline): MNHNS, SASEGT. There are 13 residues in the CDR3. Trimming cost V 6 bases and J 3 bases; bases outside gene matches: 3.

The chain employs TRBV25-1 and TRBJ2-2; D unresolved. CDR3 length equals 13 residues. The V end was cut by 11 bases, the J end by 4 bases, with 14 bases between. Germline V gives CDR1 MGHDK, CDR2 SYGVNS. The CDR3 DNA reads TGTGCCTCCAAGAAGCATCCCACCGGGGAGCTGTTTTTT. Translated: CASKKHPTGELFF.

The rearrangement links TRBV6-2 or TRBV6-3 to TRBJ1-5; 9 bases are a match to TRBD1. The germline CDR1 and CDR2 sequences are MNHEY and SVGEGT. This CDR3 region has 16 residues. The J segment lost 3 bases and the V segment lost 7 bases, leaving 10 bases of the junction unmatched. The CDR3 region has the DNA TGTGCCAGCACCTTGACCGGGACAGGGAACAATCAGCCCCAGCATTTT. Residues: CASTLTGTGNNQPQHF.